The next 21 T cell receptor beta chains were all read from a single sample in a study of blood T cell repertoires in COVID-19. The assay was immunoSEQ multiplex PCR, and TCRdb's table has in-frame clones only and misses some. The sample carries 250,000 to 350,000 clones, around 85% recorded once. Input material: peripheral blood. The source is a human donor with COVID-19, enrolled during active disease. The donor label of this sample is uncertain.

The chain recombines TRBV11-3 with TRBJ2-7, with D unresolved. Per germline, CDR1 SGHNT and CDR2 YENEEA. The CDR3 runs 13 residues. The V and J ends lost 1 base and 3 bases respectively, with 7 bases between them. In DNA form, the CDR3 reads TGTGCCAGCAGCTTAGGCCCCAGCTACGAGCAGTACTTC. Its protein is CASSLGPSYEQYF.

This clone was counted at least ten times. V usage is TRBV13 and J usage is TRBJ2-6; D might be TRBD1 (5 bases). This CDR3 has 15 residues. The germline V gene encodes CDR1 PRHDT and CDR2 FYEKMQ (reference sequence). The V end lost 2 bases, the J end lost 0 bases, and 5 bases lay between the germline ends. The CDR3 coding sequence is TGTGCCAGCAGCTTACAGGGCTCTGGGGCCAACGTCCTGACTTTC. Translation gives CASSLQGSGANVLTF.

This clone has a count of ten or more. Different DNA sequences within this sample yield the same CDR3. J is TRBJ1-1 and V is TRBV11-3; possibly TRBD1 for D (5 bases). Germline V gene data show CDR1 as SGHNT and CDR2 as YENEEA. The V end lost 3 bases, the J end lost 1 base, and 6 bases lay between the germline ends. The CDR3 consists of 13 residues. CDR3 in amino acids: CASSFGGNTEAFF. The CDR3 DNA reads TGTGCCAGCAGCTTCGGGGGGAACACTGAAGCTTTCTTT.

The chain employs TRBV6-6 and TRBJ1-2, with D perhaps TRBD1 (5 bases). Trimming took off 2 bases at V and 4 bases at J, with 14 bases between the two ends. Germline V gives CDR1 MNHNY, CDR2 SVGAGI (reference sequence). The CDR3 is 15 amino acids. CDR3 nucleotide sequence: TGTGCCAGCAGTTACCCCGGGGGGGAGGGCTATGGCTACACCTTC. Its protein product is CASSYPGGEGYGYTF.

The chain joins TRBV5-4 to TRBJ2-3, with TRBD2 matching 11 bases. V shed 2 bases, J shed 5 bases, and the junction held 4 bases outside the gene matches. This CDR3 has 15 amino acids. The V gene's germline CDR1 is SGHNT and CDR2 YYREEE (reference sequence). The CDR3 DNA sequence: TGTGCCAGCAGCTTCCCTAGCGGGAGGAGAGATACGCAGTATTTT. Its protein is CASSFPSGRRDTQYF.

The table lists this clone with a few counts. The rearrangement links TRBV25-1 to TRBJ1-5; D might be TRBD1 (6 bases). V shed 5 bases and J shed 6 bases, with 11 bases lying between them. Germline CDR1 and CDR2: MGHDK and SYGVNS. The length of the CDR3 is 13 residues. This CDR3 reads CASSQGTFQPQHF. Written as DNA, the CDR3 is TGTGCCAGCAGTCAGGGGACGTTTCAGCCCCAGCATTTT.

Worth noting for this clone: Other DNA sequences in the same sample also yield this CDR3. This CDR3 is CASSTRQGGYEQYF. DNA for the CDR3: TGTGCCAGTAGTACCAGACAGGGTGGCTACGAGCAGTACTTC. The rearrangement links TRBV19 to TRBJ2-7; 7 nucleotides agree with TRBD1. V lost 4 bases to trimming and J lost 3 bases; unmatched junction nucleotides: 6. The CDR3 has 14 amino acids. CDR1 and CDR2 (germline): LNHDA, SQIVND (reference sequence).

The V and J genes are TRBV6-5 and TRBJ2-2; D gene ambiguous. The germline V and J ends were trimmed by 5 bases and 6 bases, with 7 bases remaining between them. CDR1 is MNHEY and CDR2 is SVGAGI in the germline V gene. This CDR3 has 12 residues. This CDR3 is CASSPESGELFF. The CDR3 DNA follows: TGTGCCAGCAGTCCTGAGTCCGGGGAGCTGTTTTTT.

CDR3 protein: CASSPTGGATEAFF. In DNA, the CDR3 is TGTGCCAGCAGCCCCACGGGGGGGGCGACTGAAGCTTTCTTT. V is TRBV7-2 and J is TRBJ1-1; TRBD1 might be the D (6 bases). V was cut by 5 bases and J by 5 bases, with 15 bases left in between. The CDR3 totals 14 residues. Germline values: CDR1 SGHTA, CDR2 FQGNSA.

The gene calls are TRBV29-1 and TRBJ1-2; 9 bases line up with TRBD1. V gave up 5 bases and J gave up 7 bases; unmatched junction bases: 14. Per germline, CDR1 SQVTM and CDR2 ANQGSEA. The CDR3 is made up of 15 amino acids. CDR3 loop: CSVSETTGGGPGYTF. DNA of the CDR3: TGCAGCGTTTCCGAGACAACAGGGGGCGGTCCTGGCTACACCTTC.

The V call is TRBV9, the J call TRBJ2-7, with 15 nucleotides matching TRBD2. This CDR3 comprises 21 residues. Germline CDR1 and CDR2: SGDLS and YYNGEE. Losses at the gene ends were 4 bases for V and 5 bases for J; bases not matched to a gene: 22. The CDR3 is CASSLSLPSTGTSGRLNEQYF. DNA for the CDR3: TGTGCCAGCAGCCTCTCCCTTCCCTCAACCGGGACTAGCGGGAGGTTGAACGAGCAGTACTTC. Supplemented by reference TRBV9 and TRBJ2-7, the full variable domain reads DSGVTQTPKHLITATGQRVTLRCSPRSGDLSVYWYQQSLDQGLQFLIQYYNGEERAKGNILERFSAQQFPDLHSELNLSSLELGDSALYFCASSLSLPSTGTSGRLNEQYFGPGTRLTVT.

The chain joins TRBV29-1 to TRBJ1-2, with 8 bases that match TRBD1. The CDR3 spans 12 residues. Germline V CDR1 and CDR2: SQVTM, ANQGSEA. V shed 7 bases and J 4 bases; nucleotides not matched to a gene: 5. CDR3 in DNA: TGCAGCGCCCCCGGGACAGGCTATGGCTACACCTTC. Translation: CSAPGTGYGYTF.

The gene calls are TRBV28 and TRBJ1-2; 7 nucleotides align to TRBD1. Germline V gene lookup returns CDR1 MDHEN and CDR2 SYDVKM. The V gene end was trimmed by 7 bases and the J gene end by 4 bases; junction bases not matched to a gene: 24. The CDR3 contains 19 residues. The CDR3 reads CASTALLTGDGISIYGYTF. CDR3 DNA: TGTGCCAGCACCGCCCTTTTAACAGGGGATGGGATCTCTATCTATGGCTACACCTTC.

This chain links TRBV4-3 with TRBJ2-3, with 15 bases that match TRBD2. The V gene end was trimmed by 5 bases and the J gene end by 0 bases; junction bases not matched to a gene: 6. CDR1 is LGHNA, CDR2 YSLEER, per germline. The CDR3 is made up of 18 amino acids. The CDR3 sequence is CASSYGLAGGSSTDTQYF. The CDR3, as DNA: TGCGCCAGCAGCTACGGACTAGCGGGGGGGTCTAGCACAGATACGCAGTATTTT.

The J gene is TRBJ2-1, the V gene TRBV19, with D possibly TRBD2 on 5 matching bases. The CDR3 has 14 amino acids. Germline V gene lookup returns CDR1 LNHDA and CDR2 SQIVND (reference sequence). Between the trimmed V and J ends, which lost 6 bases and 7 bases, there was a span of 16 bases. DNA for the CDR3: TGTGCCAGTAGGCGGGCGGAGTTATGGAATGAGCAGTTCTTC. Translating gives CASRRAELWNEQFF.

J is TRBJ1-5 and V is TRBV29-1, with D possibly TRBD1 on 6 matching bases. Germline CDR1 and CDR2: SQVTM and ANQGSEA. The CDR3 extends over 14 amino acids. Trimming took off 6 bases at V and 4 bases at J, with 16 bases between the two ends. The CDR3 here is CSVSTGISNQPQHF. The CDR3, as DNA: TGCAGCGTGAGTACAGGGATTAGTAATCAGCCCCAGCATTTT.

The chain joins TRBV2 to TRBJ1-6; 8 nucleotides align to TRBD1. The V gene's germline CDR1 is SNHLY and CDR2 FYNNEI. The CDR3 totals 16 residues. V trimming: 6 bases; J trimming: 10 bases; junction bases outside the gene matches: 14. The CDR3 nucleotides read TGTGCCAGCAGCAAAAGACAGACAGGGGATTACTCACCCCTCCACTTT. It translates to CASSKRQTGDYSPLHF.

This sequence joins TRBV3-1 (or the pseudogene TRBV3-2) and TRBJ2-5; 13 bases match TRBD2. The CDR3 has 17 amino acids. In germline, CDR1 is LGHDT, CDR2 YNNKEL (reference sequence). Germline trimming cut 4 bases from V and 5 bases from J; bases unmatched to any gene: 10. The CDR3 region is CASSLSGLAGSGETQYF. The CDR3, as DNA: TGTGCCAGCAGCCTATCGGGACTAGCGGGATCGGGGGAGACCCAGTACTTC.

V usage is TRBV4-1 and J usage is TRBJ2-5, with 10 bases aligning to TRBD2. This CDR3 is built from 18 residues. V was pared by 2 bases and J by 0 bases, with 9 bases of the junction left unmatched. Germline assignment: CDR1 MGHRA and CDR2 YSYEKL. The CDR3 coding sequence is TGCGCCAGCAGCCAAAAAACTAGCGGGACCCCTTACCAAGAGACCCAGTACTTC. This codes for CASSQKTSGTPYQETQYF.

The chain combines TRBV5-1 with TRBJ2-2, with D perhaps matching TRBD2 (5 bases). V lost 2 bases and J 5 bases, leaving 16 bases between the germline ends. Germline-derived CDR1 and CDR2 are SGHRS and YFSETQ. This CDR3 has 16 amino acids. Here the CDR3 DNA reads TGCGCCAGCAGCTTCTCGCGCACCCCGGGGACCGGGGAGCTGTTTTTT. It is translated as CASSFSRTPGTGELFF.

The chain combines TRBV14 with TRBJ2-3; D ambiguous. V lost 1 base to trimming and J lost 10 bases, with 12 bases between them. The CDR3 runs to 13 residues. Germline V lookup: CDR1 SGHDN, CDR2 FVKESK. The CDR3 sequence: CASSQGQETPQYF. The CDR3 DNA follows: TGTGCCAGCAGCCAAGGGCAGGAAACCCCGCAGTATTTT.